This T cell receptor (beta chain) derives from a study of shared clonotypes between healthy human individuals. With 1 base removed from V and 2 bases from J, the gap between germline ends came to 3 bases. Germline V CDR1 and CDR2: MDHEN, SYDVKM. This CDR3 is 12 amino acids long. Deep was the level used in running the assay. Clones were sequenced by immunoSEQ multiplex PCR, and TCRdb holds only the in-frame ones, with some missing. The sample consists of fewer than 800,000 clones, around 90% of them appearing once. Study conclusions and caveats: Represented genetic and exposure-history diversity was restricted by having few donors.

Cells designated naive CD8 were CD45RO-negative and were positively selected for CCR7, with terminally differentiated effector memory CD45RA+ cells excluded. Each donor was a Caucasian adult residing in Nashville, Tennessee. Turning to this clone: The target antigen is unknown. This likely stems from a read error, as it lies one base from a far larger clone.

Specimen: naive CD8+ T cells sorted from blood. J is TRBJ2-7 and V is TRBV28, with D unclear. This sequence was found in a man under 40 in good health. The CDR3: CASSLFPYEQYF. The CDR3 DNA reads TGTGCCAGCAGTTTATTCCCCTACGAGCAGTACTTC.